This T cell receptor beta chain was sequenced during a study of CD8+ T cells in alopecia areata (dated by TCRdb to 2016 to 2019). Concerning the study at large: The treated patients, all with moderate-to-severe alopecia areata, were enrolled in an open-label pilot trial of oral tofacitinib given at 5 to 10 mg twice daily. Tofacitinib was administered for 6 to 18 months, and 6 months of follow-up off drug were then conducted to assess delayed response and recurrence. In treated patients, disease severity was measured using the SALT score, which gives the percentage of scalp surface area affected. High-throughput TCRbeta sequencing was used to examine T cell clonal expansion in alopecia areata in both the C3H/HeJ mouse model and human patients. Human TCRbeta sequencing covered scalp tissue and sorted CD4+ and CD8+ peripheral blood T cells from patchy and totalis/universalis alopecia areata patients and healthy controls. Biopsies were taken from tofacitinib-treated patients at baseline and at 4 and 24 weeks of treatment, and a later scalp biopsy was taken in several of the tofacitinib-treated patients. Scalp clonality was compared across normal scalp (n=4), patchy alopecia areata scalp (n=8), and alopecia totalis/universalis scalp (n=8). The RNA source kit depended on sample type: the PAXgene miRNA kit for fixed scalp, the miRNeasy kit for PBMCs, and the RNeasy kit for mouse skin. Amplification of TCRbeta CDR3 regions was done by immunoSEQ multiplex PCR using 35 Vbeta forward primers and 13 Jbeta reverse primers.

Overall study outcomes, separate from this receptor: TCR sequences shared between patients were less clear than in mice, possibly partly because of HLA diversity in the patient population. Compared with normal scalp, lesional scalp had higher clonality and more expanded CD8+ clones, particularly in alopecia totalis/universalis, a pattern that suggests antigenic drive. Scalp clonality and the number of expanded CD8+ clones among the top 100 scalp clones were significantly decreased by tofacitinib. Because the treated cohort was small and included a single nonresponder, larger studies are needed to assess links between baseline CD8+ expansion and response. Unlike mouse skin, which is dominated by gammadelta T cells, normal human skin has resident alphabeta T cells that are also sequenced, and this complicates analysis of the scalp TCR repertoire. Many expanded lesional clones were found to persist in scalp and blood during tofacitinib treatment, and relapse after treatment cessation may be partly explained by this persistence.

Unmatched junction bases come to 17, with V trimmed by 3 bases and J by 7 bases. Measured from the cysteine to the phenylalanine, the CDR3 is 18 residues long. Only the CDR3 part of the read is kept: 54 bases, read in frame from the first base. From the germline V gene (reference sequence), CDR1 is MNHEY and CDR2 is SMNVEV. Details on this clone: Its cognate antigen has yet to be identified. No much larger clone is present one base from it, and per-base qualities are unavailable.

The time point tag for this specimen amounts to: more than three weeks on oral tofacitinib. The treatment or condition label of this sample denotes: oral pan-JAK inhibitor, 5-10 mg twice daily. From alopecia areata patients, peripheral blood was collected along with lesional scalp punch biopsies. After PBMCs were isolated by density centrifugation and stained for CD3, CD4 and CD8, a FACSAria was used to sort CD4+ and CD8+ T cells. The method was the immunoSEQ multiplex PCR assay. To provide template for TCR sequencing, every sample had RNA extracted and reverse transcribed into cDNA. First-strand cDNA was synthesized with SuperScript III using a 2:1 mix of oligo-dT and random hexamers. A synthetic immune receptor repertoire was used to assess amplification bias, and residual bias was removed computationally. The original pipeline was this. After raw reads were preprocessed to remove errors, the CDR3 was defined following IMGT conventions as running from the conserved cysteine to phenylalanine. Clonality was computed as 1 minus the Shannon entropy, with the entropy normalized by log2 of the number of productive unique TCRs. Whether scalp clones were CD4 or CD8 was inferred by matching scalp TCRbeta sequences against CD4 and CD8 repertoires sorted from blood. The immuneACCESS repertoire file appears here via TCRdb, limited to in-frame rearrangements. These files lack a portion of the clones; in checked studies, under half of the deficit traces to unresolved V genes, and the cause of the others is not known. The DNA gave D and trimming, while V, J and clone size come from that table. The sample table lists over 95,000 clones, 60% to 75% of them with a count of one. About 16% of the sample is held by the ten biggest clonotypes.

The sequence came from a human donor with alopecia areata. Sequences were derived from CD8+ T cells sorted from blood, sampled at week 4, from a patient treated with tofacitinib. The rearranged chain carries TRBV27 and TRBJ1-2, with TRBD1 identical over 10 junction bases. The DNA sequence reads TGTGCCAGCAGTTTCCTACCTGGGACAGGGGTCTATGTCTCTGGCTACACCTTC. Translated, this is CASSFLPGTGVYVSGYTF.